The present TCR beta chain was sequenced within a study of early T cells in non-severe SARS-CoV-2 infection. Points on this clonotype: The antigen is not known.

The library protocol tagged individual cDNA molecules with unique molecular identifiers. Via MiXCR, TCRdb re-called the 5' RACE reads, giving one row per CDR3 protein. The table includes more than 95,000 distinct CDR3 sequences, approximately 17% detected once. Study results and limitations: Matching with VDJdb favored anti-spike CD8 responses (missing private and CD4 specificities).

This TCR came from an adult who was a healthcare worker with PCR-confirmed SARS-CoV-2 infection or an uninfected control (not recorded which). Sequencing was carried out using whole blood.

The CDR3 protein is CAISARGSSYEQYF. Here the CDR3 DNA reads TGTGCCATCAGTGCGAGAGGGAGCTCCTACGAGCAGTACTTC. The V call is TRBV10-3, the J call TRBJ2-7; a weak D match, TRBD2 (5 bases). Germline loops: CDR1 ENHRY, CDR2 SYGVKD. V was trimmed by 4 bases and J by 0 bases, leaving 10 bases between them. The CDR3 covers 14 residues.